The rows below give T cell receptor beta chains drawn from one sample of a study of T-cell memory formation after mild COVID-19. TCRdb fed the 5' RACE reads into MiXCR, producing one record per CDR3 protein. Found here are about 340,000 distinct CDR3 sequences, over 10% of them singletons; the top ten hold roughly a fifth. What was sequenced was PBMCs or a T cell subset sorted from them (not recorded which). The origin of the receptors is a young man who had mild COVID-19 (a few samples of this study predate the infection). Cell type and time point are not known. Both conserved end residues are part of each CDR3. The D gene is left open where the match is weak. Clone size is shown for a subset of rows, as once, few, many or a class of expanded clone.

V gene	D gene	clone size	J gene	CDR3 protein	CDR3 DNA
TRBV20-1	TRBD1	few	TRBJ1-5	CSAATGGWRNQPQHF	TGCAGTGCGGCGACAGGGGGTTGGCGCAATCAGCCCCAGCATTTT
TRBV12-3/TRBV12-4	-	-	TRBJ1-5	CASSLEVRPQHF	TGTGCCAGCAGTTTAGAGGTCCGGCCCCAGCATTTT
TRBV10-3	-	many	TRBJ2-7	CAISGAGKSYEQYF	TGTGCCATCAGCGGGGCAGGGAAATCCTACGAGCAGTACTTC
TRBV5-1	TRBD1	few	TRBJ2-5	CASSPGPDRGFGETQYF	TGCGCCAGCAGCCCCGGTCCGGACAGGGGTTTCGGTGAGACCCAGTACTTC
TRBV6-5	TRBD1	-	TRBJ1-4	CASSDKGQGLFF	TGTGCCAGCAGTGACAAGGGACAGGGGCTGTTTTTT
TRBV5-1	-	-	TRBJ2-7	CASSLDGGYDEQYF	TGCGCCAGCAGCTTGGACGGGGGCTATGACGAGCAGTACTTC
TRBV5-4	-	few	TRBJ1-1	CASSDGLGVNTEAFF	TGTGCCAGCAGCGACGGTTTAGGCGTGAACACTGAAGCTTTCTTT
TRBV12-3/TRBV12-4	-	-	TRBJ1-6	CASSFRTVDPPLHF	TGTGCCAGCAGTTTTAGGACAGTGGATCCACCCCTCCACTTT
TRBV6-6	TRBD2	many	TRBJ2-1	CASRGRRGDNEQFF	TGTGCCAGCAGGGGACGGCGGGGGGACAATGAGCAGTTCTTC
TRBV7-9	TRBD2	-	TRBJ2-3	CASSPRGLAADTQYF	TGTGCCAGCAGCCCCAGAGGACTAGCGGCTGATACGCAGTATTTT